One and the same sample provided the 12 T cell receptor beta chains below, sequenced in a study of shared clonotypes between healthy human individuals. Sequenced by immunoSEQ multiplex PCR; TCRdb stores in-frame clones only, minus some. The table includes 180,000 or so clones, approximately 92% detected once. Sequenced: naive CD4+ T cells sorted from blood. Subset described: CD45RA+ positively selected. The source is a woman aged 25 to 39 in good health.

V is TRBV28 and J is TRBJ1-5, with a tentative D call TRBD1 (5 bases). CDR1 is MDHEN and CDR2 is SYDVKM in the germline V gene. The length of the CDR3 is 13 residues. V was pared by 2 bases and J by 7 bases, with 9 bases between. CDR3 protein: CASSLGANQPQHF. As DNA, the CDR3 is TGTGCCAGCAGTTTAGGGGCCAACCAGCCCCAGCATTTT.

This chain joins TRBV6-1 and TRBJ1-1; unclear D gene. The CDR3 loop spans 13 amino acids. Deletions cut 8 bases from V and 1 base from J, with 11 bases between. CDR1 and CDR2 (germline): MNHNS, SASEGT. For the CDR3, the DNA is TGTGCCAGCGGCGCAGAGTGGAACACTGAAGCTTTCTTT. It specifies CASGAEWNTEAFF.

The rearrangement links TRBV5-4 to TRBJ2-7; 7 bases fit TRBD2. The V gene end was trimmed by 9 bases and the J gene end by 2 bases; junction bases not matched to a gene: 11. The CDR3 length is 14 residues. Germline V lookup: CDR1 SGHNT, CDR2 YYREEE (reference sequence). The chain's CDR3 is CATSSGGLTYEQYF. CDR3 bases: TGTGCCACCAGTTCGGGAGGACTCACCTACGAGCAGTACTTC.

The chain uses TRBV5-1 and TRBJ1-5, with 11 bases that match TRBD1. With 0 bases clipped from V and 7 bases from J, the junction kept 6 bases outside the gene matches. The CDR3 is made up of 16 amino acids. Germline V CDR1 and CDR2: SGHRS, YFSETQ. The CDR3 DNA sequence: TGCGCCAGCAGCTTGGTGGACAGGGGGCTAGGACAGCCCCAGCATTTT. Protein product: CASSLVDRGLGQPQHF.

The CDR3, as DNA: TGTGCCAGCAGTGAATCGGGATACGAGCAGTACTTC. Amino acids: CASSESGYEQYF. This chain joins TRBV2 and TRBJ2-7, with D perhaps matching TRBD2 (5 bases). V lost 2 bases, J lost 4 bases, and 6 bases lay in between. CDR3 length: 12 amino acids. CDR1 is SNHLY and CDR2 is FYNNEI in the germline V gene.

The chain uses TRBV19 and TRBJ2-1; TRBD2 might be the D (5 bases). The V gene's germline CDR1 is LNHDA and CDR2 SQIVND (reference sequence). The CDR3 runs to 15 residues. V was cut by 9 bases and J by 0 bases, with 15 bases left in between. DNA for the CDR3: TGTGCCAGCTGGGAGCGAACCACCTCCTACAATGAGCAGTTCTTC. Translating gives CASWERTTSYNEQFF.

The chain couples TRBV5-8 to TRBJ2-7; D unclear. Trimming cost V 7 bases and J 2 bases, with 7 bases left between them. Germline assignment: CDR1 SGHTS and CDR2 YDEGEE. The CDR3 has 11 amino acids. The CDR3 reads CASPLTYEQYF. The CDR3 DNA reads as TGTGCCAGCCCTCTCACCTACGAGCAGTACTTC.

The genes are TRBV7-9 and TRBJ2-7; D may match TRBD1 or TRBD2 (5 bases each). V was cut by 0 bases and J by 0 bases, with 6 bases left in between. The CDR3 totals 14 residues. Germline V gene data show CDR1 as SEHNR and CDR2 as FQNEAQ (reference sequence). The CDR3 DNA is TGTGCCAGCAGCTTAGCCGGGACCTCCTACGAGCAGTACTTC. Amino acids: CASSLAGTSYEQYF.

The chain employs TRBV11-2 and TRBJ1-4; D call uncertain. The CDR3 spans 12 residues. Germline CDR1 SGHAT, CDR2 FQNNGV. Trimming cost V 5 bases and J 7 bases, with 8 bases left between them. The CDR3 coding sequence is TGTGCCAGCAGCCTAACCCGTGAAAAACTGTTTTTT. Translation: CASSLTREKLFF.

V and J are TRBV11-3 and TRBJ1-1; D may be TRBD1 (6 bases). The CDR3 is 13 residues long. Per the germline V gene, CDR1 is SGHNT and CDR2 is YENEEA. V was shortened by 4 bases and J by 11 bases, with 17 bases between the two germline ends. CDR3 region: CASSSRDTERAFF. The CDR3 DNA reads as TGTGCCAGCAGCTCCCGGGACACCGAGCGGGCTTTCTTT. Combining the CDR3 with reference TRBV11-3 and TRBJ1-1 gives the whole variable domain EAGVVQSPRYKIIEKKQPVAFWCNPISGHNTLYWYLQNLGQGPELLIRYENEEAVDDSQLPKDRFSAERLKGVDSTLKIQPAELGDSAVYLCASSSRDTERAFFGQGTRLTVV.

The V gene is TRBV7-9, the J gene TRBJ1-1; tentatively, D is TRBD1 (5 bases). CDR3 size: 14 residues. The germline V gene encodes CDR1 SEHNR and CDR2 FQNEAQ (reference sequence). Between the trimmed V and J ends, which lost 5 bases and 1 base, there was a span of 11 bases. Written as DNA, the CDR3 is TGTGCCAGCAGCCGTCATCAGGGGAACACTGAAGCTTTCTTT. Translated, it gives CASSRHQGNTEAFF. The full variable domain, with the rest looked up from reference TRBV7-9 and TRBJ1-1, is DTGVSQNPRHKITKRGQNVTFRCDPISEHNRLYWYRQTLGQGPEFLTYFQNEAQLEKSRLLSDRFSAERPKGSFSTLEIQRTEQGDSAMYLCASSRHQGNTEAFFGQGTRLTVV.

The genes are TRBV21-1 and TRBJ2-5; the tabulated D call, TRBD1, remains unverified against the DNA. The J call may be faulty, since TRBJ2-7 better matches the DNA end. TRBV21-1 is labeled a pseudogene. The CDR3 contains 10 residues. The CDR3 DNA follows: TGTGCCAGTTGGGGCCACGAGCAGTACTTC. Translated, it gives CASWGHEQYF.